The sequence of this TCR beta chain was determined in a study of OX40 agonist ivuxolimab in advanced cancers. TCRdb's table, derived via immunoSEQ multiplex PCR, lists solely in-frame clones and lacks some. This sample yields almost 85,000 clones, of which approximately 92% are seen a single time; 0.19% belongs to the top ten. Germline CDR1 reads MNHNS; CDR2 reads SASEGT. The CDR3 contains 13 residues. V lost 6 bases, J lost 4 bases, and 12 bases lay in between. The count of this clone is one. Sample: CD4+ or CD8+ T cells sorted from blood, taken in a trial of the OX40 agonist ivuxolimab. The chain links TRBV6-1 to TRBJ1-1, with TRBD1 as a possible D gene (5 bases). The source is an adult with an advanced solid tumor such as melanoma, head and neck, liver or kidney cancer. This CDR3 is CASRLEGITEAFF. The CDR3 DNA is TGTGCCAGCAGACTAGAGGGGATCACTGAAGCTTTCTTT.